The 32 T cell receptor beta chains below all came from one sample that was sequenced in a study of cytomegalovirus exposure and HLA in healthy donors. 60 Vbeta and 13 Jbeta primers were used in PCR. This table comes from immunoSEQ multiplex PCR, and its TCRdb copy is limited to in-frame clones, with some not included. The sample has 85,000 to 100,000 clones; roughly 80% are singletons. The sample comprised PBMCs. Receptors originate from a girl aged 2 to 10 in good health and CMV-seropositive.

V gene TRBV11-2 combines with J gene TRBJ2-1; 9 nucleotides align to TRBD2. Germline V gene data show CDR1 as SGHAT and CDR2 as FQNNGV. The trim removed 7 bases at V and 0 bases at J, leaving 13 bases unmatched. The CDR3 is 18 residues long. The CDR3 is CASTFRAGGPLSYNEQFF. DNA for the CDR3: TGTGCCAGCACCTTCCGGGCGGGAGGGCCTCTCTCCTACAATGAGCAGTTCTTC.

V is TRBV29-1 and J is TRBJ2-1; D ambiguous. Germline CDR1 reads SQVTM; CDR2 reads ANQGSEA. V was shortened by 0 bases and J by 3 bases, with 6 bases between the two germline ends. There are 13 residues in the CDR3. This CDR3 reads CSVEELSYNEQFF. The CDR3 coding sequence is TGCAGCGTTGAAGAGTTGAGCTACAATGAGCAGTTCTTC.

This sequence joins TRBV5-4 and TRBJ1-2; D not certain. Germline assignment: CDR1 SGHNT and CDR2 YYREEE (reference sequence). V was cut by 0 bases and J by 4 bases, with 10 bases left in between. There are 14 residues in the CDR3. The CDR3 here is CASSLGGTTYGYTF. CDR3 in DNA: TGTGCCAGCAGCTTGGGAGGAACGACCTATGGCTACACCTTC.

The chain couples TRBV9 to TRBJ2-5, with 7 positions matching TRBD1. This CDR3 comprises 13 residues. Germline V gives CDR1 SGDLS, CDR2 YYNGEE. V was pared by 2 bases and J by 3 bases, with 1 base of the junction left unmatched. CDR3 coding DNA: TGTGCCAGCAGCGTTGGGACAGAAGAGACCCAGTACTTC. Translated, it gives CASSVGTEETQYF. Looking up the rest from reference TRBV9 and TRBJ2-5 gives the full variable domain: DSGVTQTPKHLITATGQRVTLRCSPRSGDLSVYWYQQSLDQGLQFLIQYYNGEERAKGNILERFSAQQFPDLHSELNLSSLELGDSALYFCASSVGTEETQYFGPGTRLLVL.

This clone was seen once. The J gene is TRBJ1-2, the V gene TRBV9; D remains ambiguous. Germline V CDR1 and CDR2: SGDLS, YYNGEE. Deletions cut 0 bases from V and 4 bases from J, with 4 bases between. This CDR3 is built from 12 residues. Written as DNA, the CDR3 is TGTGCCAGCAGCGTAGGGAGCTATGGCTACACCTTC. Protein sequence: CASSVGSYGYTF.

The V call is TRBV29-1, the J call TRBJ1-1; 8 bases align to TRBD1. This CDR3 contains 10 residues. Germline V gene sequence: CDR1 SQVTM, CDR2 ANQGSEA. Losses at the gene ends were 5 bases for V and 8 bases for J; bases not matched to a gene: 1. The CDR3 sequence: CSVRDREAFF. CDR3 DNA sequence: TGCAGCGTTAGGGACAGGGAAGCTTTCTTT.

The chain carries TRBV27 and TRBJ1-2; possible D gene TRBD1, 5 bases. The CDR3 loop spans 13 amino acids. The V gene lost 4 bases and the J gene lost 8 bases, with 14 bases spanning the gap. The V gene's germline CDR1 is MNHEY and CDR2 SMNVEV (reference sequence). The CDR3 region is CASSYGGIGGYTF. CDR3 coding DNA: TGTGCCAGCAGTTACGGGGGAATTGGGGGCTACACCTTC.

This chain joins TRBV6-1 and TRBJ2-2; TRBD1 aligns across 8 bases. Looked up from germline, CDR1 is MNHNS and CDR2 is SASEGT. The ends lost 0 bases at V and 5 bases at J; junction bases unmatched: 17. CDR3 length equals 20 residues. CDR3 DNA sequence: TGTGCCAGCAGTGAAGCATGGAGCGTGGGGTGGACAGGGTGGACCGGGGAGCTGTTTTTT. Protein sequence: CASSEAWSVGWTGWTGELFF.

The V gene is TRBV30, the J gene TRBJ2-3; 10 positions match TRBD2. Germline CDR1 reads GTSNPN; CDR2 reads SVGIG (reference sequence). After removal of 5 bases from V and 3 bases from J, the junction contained 14 bases not matched to a gene. CDR3 size: 17 residues. CDR3 in amino acids: CAWSEGASGSITDTQYF. DNA of the CDR3: TGTGCCTGGTCTGAGGGGGCTAGCGGGAGTATAACAGATACGCAGTATTTT.

The rearrangement uses TRBV2 and TRBJ2-1, with 10 positions matching TRBD2. Trimming at V came to 6 bases and at J to 10 bases, leaving 12 bases not matched to a gene. The CDR3 is 15 amino acids. Germline values: CDR1 SNHLY, CDR2 FYNNEI. CDR3 residues: CASRRTSGSPGEQFF. CDR3 in DNA: TGTGCCAGCAGACGGACTAGCGGATCCCCGGGGGAGCAGTTCTTC. Variable domain in full (rest from reference TRBV2 and TRBJ2-1): EPEVTQTPSHQVTQMGQEVILRCVPISNHLYFYWYRQILGQKVEFLVSFYNNEISEKSEIFDDQFSVERPDGSNFTLKIRSTKLEDSAMYFCASRRTSGSPGEQFFGPGTRLTVL.

J is TRBJ2-7 and V is TRBV7-2, with TRBD2 matching over 9 bases. The CDR3 spans 14 residues. The J segment lost 4 bases and the V segment lost 3 bases, leaving 4 bases of the junction unmatched. Germline CDR1 reads SGHTA; CDR2 reads FQGNSA. The CDR3 DNA sequence: TGTGCCAGCAGCTTTCAGCGGGAGGCGTACGAGCAGTACTTC. Protein sequence: CASSFQREAYEQYF. Full variable domain (rest looked up from reference TRBV7-2 and TRBJ2-7): GAGVSQSPSNKVTEKGKDVELRCDPISGHTALYWYRQSLGQGLEFLIYFQGNSAPDKSGLPSDRFSAERTGGSVSTLTIQRTQQEDSAVYLCASSFQREAYEQYFGPGTRLTVT.

The chain combines TRBV5-1 with TRBJ2-7, with 9 bases lining up with TRBD2. The germline V gene encodes CDR1 SGHRS and CDR2 YFSETQ. CDR3 length: 15 residues. Trimming removed 0 bases from V and 4 bases from J; junction bases left unmatched: 5. The CDR3 sequence is CASSLGAGGPYEQYF. In nucleotides, the CDR3 is TGCGCCAGCAGCTTGGGGGCGGGAGGGCCGTACGAGCAGTACTTC.

The chain carries TRBV14 and TRBJ1-1; D remains unclear. Trimming stripped 6 bases from V and 1 base from J, with 12 bases between. CDR1 SGHDN and CDR2 FVKESK come from the germline V gene. The length of the CDR3 is 14 residues. The CDR3 loop is CASRLHEGNTEAFF. The DNA for the CDR3 is TGTGCCAGCAGGTTACATGAGGGGAACACTGAAGCTTTCTTT.

The rearrangement links TRBV27 to TRBJ2-1; the match to TRBD2 covers 8 bases. The germline V gene has CDR1 MNHEY and CDR2 SMNVEV (reference sequence). The CDR3 has 17 residues. The V gene end was trimmed by 6 bases and the J gene end by 3 bases; junction bases not matched to a gene: 13. CDR3 sequence: CASSSSGLGYRYNEQFF. CDR3 in DNA: TGTGCCAGCAGCTCATCGGGACTAGGCTATCGCTACAATGAGCAGTTCTTC.

J is TRBJ2-7 and V is TRBV2; no firm D call. The CDR3 contains 11 residues. In germline, CDR1 is SNHLY, CDR2 FYNNEI. The V end lost 7 bases, the J end lost 5 bases, and 9 bases lay between the germline ends. For the CDR3, the DNA is TGTGCCAGCACCGGAACAGACGAGCAGTACTTC. Translating gives CASTGTDEQYF.

V is TRBV19 and J is TRBJ2-3; 8 nucleotides agree with TRBD1. CDR3 length: 16 amino acids. Germline trimming cut 2 bases from V and 2 bases from J; bases unmatched to any gene: 6. The germline V gene encodes CDR1 LNHDA and CDR2 SQIVND (reference sequence). The DNA of the CDR3 is TGTGCCAGTAGTATAACAGGACAGGGATTCACAGATACGCAGTATTTT. Its protein is CASSITGQGFTDTQYF. Complete variable domain (other parts from reference TRBV19 and TRBJ2-3): DGGITQSPKYLFRKEGQNVTLSCEQNLNHDAMYWYRQDPGQGLRLIYYSQIVNDFQKGDIAEGYSVSREKKESFPLTVTSAQKNPTAFYLCASSITGQGFTDTQYFGPGTRLTVL.

V and J are TRBV7-8 and TRBJ1-6; 7 bases align to TRBD1. Unmatched junction bases numbered 5, after V lost 4 bases and J lost 5 bases. This CDR3 region has 15 residues. From germline, CDR1 is SGHVS and CDR2 FQNEAQ. The CDR3 DNA reads TGTGCCAGCAGCTCCCAACAGGGGAATAATTCACCCCTCCACTTT. Its protein is CASSSQQGNNSPLHF.

V and J are TRBV28 and TRBJ2-4; D gene unclear. V was trimmed by 8 bases and J by 0 bases, leaving 11 bases between them. This CDR3 spans 14 amino acids. Germline-derived CDR1 and CDR2 are MDHEN and SYDVKM. CDR3: CASGPAGAKNIQYF. CDR3 sequence (DNA): TGTGCCAGCGGCCCTGCTGGAGCCAAAAACATTCAGTACTTC.

V gene TRBV28 combines with J gene TRBJ2-2; D is ambiguous. The germline V gene encodes CDR1 MDHEN and CDR2 SYDVKM. V was trimmed by 6 bases and J by 2 bases, leaving 4 bases between them. The CDR3 is 12 residues long. The CDR3 loop reads CASSLNTGELFF. The CDR3, as DNA: TGTGCCAGCAGCCTTAACACCGGGGAGCTGTTTTTT. Looking up the rest from reference TRBV28 and TRBJ2-2 gives the full variable domain: DVKVTQSSRYLVKRTGEKVFLECVQDMDHENMFWYRQDPGLGLRLIYFSYDVKMKEKGDIPEGYSVSREKKERFSLILESASTNQTSMYLCASSLNTGELFFGEGSRLTVL.

This sequence joins TRBV18 and TRBJ1-2; TRBD1 agrees at 9 bases. CDR3 length: 14 residues. V was pared by 3 bases and J by 2 bases, with 1 base of the junction left unmatched. Germline values: CDR1 KGHSH, CDR2 LQKENI. CDR3 DNA: TGTGCCAGCTCACCGGGACAGGGAAACTATGGCTACACCTTC. Its protein product is CASSPGQGNYGYTF.

This clone was counted a few times. The chain employs TRBV12-5 and TRBJ2-2; 14 bases align to TRBD2. CDR3 length: 18 amino acids. Germline values: CDR1 LGHNT, CDR2 FRNRAP. V trimming: 0 bases; J trimming: 7 bases; junction bases outside the gene matches: 7. DNA for the CDR3: TGTGCTAGTGGTTTGGTCCCGGGACTAGCGGGAGTGAACGGGGAGCTGTTTTTT. Protein: CASGLVPGLAGVNGELFF.

V and J are TRBV14 and TRBJ2-7; 8 positions agree with TRBD1. The J segment lost 1 base and the V segment lost 4 bases, leaving 3 bases of the junction unmatched. This CDR3 is 14 amino acids long. Per the germline V gene, CDR1 is SGHDN and CDR2 is FVKESK. In nucleotides, the CDR3 is TGTGCCAGCAGCCCGACAGGGGTTTCCTACGAGCAGTACTTC. This sequence encodes CASSPTGVSYEQYF.

V usage is TRBV12-5 and J usage is TRBJ1-5; 7 nucleotides line up with TRBD1. The CDR3 is 13 residues long. Looked up from germline, CDR1 is LGHNT and CDR2 is FRNRAP. V shed 9 bases, J shed 6 bases, and the junction held 8 bases outside the gene matches. The CDR3 region is CASADRVGQPQHF. CDR3 in DNA: TGTGCTAGCGCCGACAGGGTAGGTCAGCCCCAGCATTTT.

This chain joins TRBV27 and TRBJ2-3, with TRBD2 as a possible D gene (5 bases). Trimming pared 6 bases from V and 1 base from J, leaving 17 bases between. This CDR3 contains 16 residues. CDR1 is MNHEY, CDR2 SMNVEV, per germline (reference sequence). The CDR3 DNA is TGTGCCAGCAGGTCATCTAGCATCATACGCACAGATACGCAGTATTTT. Protein: CASRSSSIIRTDTQYF.

The chain joins TRBV18 to TRBJ1-2; 8 bases line up with TRBD1. The J segment lost 6 bases and the V segment lost 1 base, leaving 7 bases of the junction unmatched. This CDR3 has 15 amino acids. In germline, CDR1 is KGHSH, CDR2 LQKENI. CDR3 amino acids: CASSPLQQGVDGYTF. DNA of the CDR3: TGTGCCAGCTCACCACTGCAACAGGGGGTTGATGGCTACACCTTC.

The count of this clone is one. V usage is TRBV30 and J usage is TRBJ2-7; 7 nucleotides match TRBD2. Germline values: CDR1 GTSNPN, CDR2 SVGIG (reference sequence). Losses at the gene ends were 2 bases for V and 2 bases for J; bases not matched to a gene: 6. The length of the CDR3 is 14 residues. CDR3: CAWSLGGGPYEQYF. The CDR3 DNA sequence: TGTGCCTGGAGTCTAGGCGGGGGTCCCTACGAGCAGTACTTC.

The chain recombines TRBV5-1 with TRBJ2-5; D not certain. This CDR3 spans 13 amino acids. The V gene lost 5 bases and the J gene lost 3 bases, with 11 bases spanning the gap. Germline assignment: CDR1 SGHRS and CDR2 YFSETQ. In DNA form, the CDR3 reads TGCGCCAGCAGGCACAGTGCAGAAGAGACCCAGTACTTC. Encoded protein: CASRHSAEETQYF. Together with reference TRBV5-1 and TRBJ2-5, the CDR3 gives the full variable domain: KAGVTQTPRYLIKTRGQQVTLSCSPISGHRSVSWYQQTPGQGLQFLFEYFSETQRNKGNFPGRFSGRQFSNSRSEMNVSTLELGDSALYLCASRHSAEETQYFGPGTRLLVL.

This chain uses TRBV28 with TRBJ1-1; no firm D call. In germline, CDR1 is MDHEN, CDR2 SYDVKM. The CDR3 is made up of 12 amino acids. Trimming cost V 6 bases and J 4 bases, with 9 bases left between them. CDR3 sequence (DNA): TGTGCCAGCAGCAGTGTTGGCACTGAAGCTTTCTTT. Protein product: CASSSVGTEAFF.

A remark on this clone: One end of the junction varies from germline; a read error may be responsible. The rearrangement uses TRBV28 and TRBJ2-7; a possible D gene is TRBD1 (6 bases). Germline V lookup: CDR1 MDHEN, CDR2 SYDVKM. This CDR3 has 12 residues. The CDR3 sequence is CASSFVGAGVFF. The CDR3 bases are TGTGCCAGCAGTTTCGTGGGGGCAGGGGTATTCTTC.

This rearrangement joins TRBV13 to TRBJ2-7; D may be TRBD1 (5 bases). The V gene's germline CDR1 is PRHDT and CDR2 FYEKMQ (reference sequence). CDR3 length: 14 amino acids. Trimming removed 5 bases at V and 4 bases at J, with 15 bases between. CDR3: CASSRTPTAYEQYF. The CDR3 DNA reads as TGTGCCAGCAGCCGGACACCCACAGCATACGAGCAGTACTTC.

This clone appeared a few times. This chain joins TRBV5-1 and TRBJ1-1; 9 nucleotides align to TRBD1. The CDR3 sequence is 15 residues long. Per the germline V gene, CDR1 is SGHRS and CDR2 is YFSETQ. Trimming removed 4 bases from V and 1 base from J; junction bases left unmatched: 5. For the CDR3, the DNA is TGCGCCAGCAGCCCCACGGACAGGGGGAACACTGAAGCTTTCTTT. This encodes CASSPTDRGNTEAFF.

This rearrangement joins TRBV28 to TRBJ2-1; 7 nucleotides line up with TRBD1. Trimming at V came to 4 bases and at J to 5 bases, leaving 2 bases not matched to a gene. Germline assignment: CDR1 MDHEN and CDR2 SYDVKM. This CDR3 is 13 amino acids long. The CDR3 reads CASSSGQHNEQFF. The CDR3 DNA is TGTGCCAGCAGTTCGGGACAGCACAATGAGCAGTTCTTC.